Listed here are 6 T cell receptor beta chains from one sample, sequenced in a study of T cell responses to AZD1222 COVID-19 vaccine. Clones were sequenced by immunoSEQ multiplex PCR, and TCRdb holds only the in-frame ones, with some missing. The sample consists of approximately 68,000 clones, about 91% of them appearing once. The sample in question was peripheral blood, obtained on day 0 of AZD1222 vaccination. These receptors were taken from an adult in good health.

The genes are TRBV2 and TRBJ2-3; 10 bases match TRBD2. The CDR3 loop spans 17 amino acids. Per germline, CDR1 SNHLY and CDR2 FYNNEI. The trim removed 2 bases at V and 2 bases at J, leaving 7 bases unmatched. Written as DNA, the CDR3 is TGTGCCAGCAGTGAAAGGTCTAGCGGGGGCCCCACAGATACGCAGTATTTT. Its protein is CASSERSSGGPTDTQYF.

This clone was picked up one time. The chain employs TRBV5-6 and TRBJ2-5; D not resolved. The CDR3 extends over 14 amino acids. The V gene's germline CDR1 is SGHDT and CDR2 YYEEEE. With 4 bases removed from V and 2 bases from J, the gap between germline ends came to 12 bases. CDR3 sequence reads: CASSGFHAQETQYF. CDR3 nucleotide sequence: TGTGCCAGCAGCGGGTTTCACGCGCAAGAGACCCAGTACTTC.

The rearrangement links TRBV5-1 to TRBJ1-1, with 11 bases identical to TRBD1. V was pared by 3 bases and J by 4 bases, with 2 bases of the junction left unmatched. Germline loops: CDR1 SGHRS, CDR2 YFSETQ. There are 14 residues in the CDR3. CDR3 sequence: CASSWGTGGTEAFF. For the CDR3, the DNA is TGCGCCAGCAGCTGGGGGACAGGGGGCACTGAAGCTTTCTTT. Filled out from reference TRBV5-1 and TRBJ1-1, the complete variable domain reads KAGVTQTPRYLIKTRGQQVTLSCSPISGHRSVSWYQQTPGQGLQFLFEYFSETQRNKGNFPGRFSGRQFSNSRSEMNVSTLELGDSALYLCASSWGTGGTEAFFGQGTRLTVV.

The genes are TRBV28 and TRBJ1-4; D is unresolved. The CDR3 has 14 amino acids. CDR1 is MDHEN, CDR2 SYDVKM, per germline. Trimming removed 6 bases at V and 5 bases at J, with 13 bases between. As DNA, the CDR3 is TGTGCCAGCAGCCCTCGGAGCACCAATGAAAAACTGTTTTTT. Translation: CASSPRSTNEKLFF.

This clone was detected only a few times. The rearrangement uses TRBV7-3 and TRBJ2-1; TRBD2 matches at 14 bases. CDR3 length: 16 residues. CDR1 and CDR2 from the germline V gene are SGHTA and FQGTGA. The trim removed 5 bases at V and 9 bases at J, leaving 9 bases unmatched. The CDR3 DNA is TGTGCCAGCAGCCCTACGGGACTAGCGGGGGTGGGTGAGCAGTTCTTC. Amino acids: CASSPTGLAGVGEQFF.

CDR3 DNA: TGTGCCAGCAACGGACAGGGAGGATACAATGAGCAGTTCTTC. This gives the protein CASNGQGGYNEQFF. This sequence joins TRBV28 and TRBJ2-1, with 8 bases lining up with TRBD1. Germline V gene data show CDR1 as MDHEN and CDR2 as SYDVKM. The CDR3 has 14 residues. J was trimmed by 4 bases and V by 7 bases; bases with no gene match: 6.